This TCR beta chain was profiled in a study of blood T cell repertoires in COVID-19. Study background: The analysed material was cDNA or gDNA that came from T cells, B-cell-depleted T cells, or PBMCs.

Cohorts were determined from participant-reported clinical history. What the recovered Cohort 3 donors had was two negative PCRs, clearance, or symptom resolution. TCRdb keeps only in-frame clones here, not all; method: immunoSEQ multiplex PCR. Here the sample spans a few hundred thousand clones, approximately 86% being singletons. The CDR3 is 11 residues long. V was pared by 6 bases and J by 6 bases, with 8 bases between. Germline values: CDR1 SEHNR, CDR2 FQNEAQ (reference sequence). Material for sequencing was PBMCs or T cells enriched from blood (not recorded which). The sequence derives from a woman between 25 and 40 years old who had recovered from COVID-19. The genes are TRBV7-9 and TRBJ1-1; the D is unclear. The CDR3 sequence is CASSLAPEAFF. CDR3 bases: TGTGCCAGCAGTTTGGCACCTGAAGCTTTCTTT.